Listed below are T cell receptor beta chains from one sample, sequenced in a study of T cells in pancreatic ductal adenocarcinoma. The assay was immunoSEQ multiplex PCR, and TCRdb's table has in-frame clones only and misses some. This repertoire shows 10,000 or so clones, around 66% found once; its top ten account for around 30%. Input material: pancreatic tumor tissue. The receptor source for this set is a human donor with pancreatic ductal adenocarcinoma. CDR3s include the opening cysteine and the closing phenylalanine or tryptophan. Fields, in order: J gene, clone size, V gene, D gene, CDR3 protein, CDR3 DNA. D genes are given only for firm matches. Size values are once, few and many counts, or a class for expanded clones, and some rows have none.

j_gene: TRBJ1-6
abundance: NA
v_gene: TRBV19
d_gene: NA
CDR3aa: CASSIEGTLLYNSPLHF
CDR3nt: TGTGCCAGTAGTATTGAGGGGACGCTACTTTATAATTCACCCCTCCACTTT

j_gene: TRBJ1-2
abundance: NA
v_gene: TRBV6-5
d_gene: NA
CDR3aa: CASSYFQGGATF
CDR3nt: TGTGCCAGCAGTTATTTTCAGGGAGGCGCCACCTTC

j_gene: TRBJ2-3
abundance: NA
v_gene: TRBV18
d_gene: NA
CDR3aa: CASSSQSLATQYF
CDR3nt: TGTGCCAGCTCATCTCAATCCCTGGCTACGCAGTATTTT

j_gene: TRBJ2-1
abundance: NA
v_gene: TRBV5-1
d_gene: NA
CDR3aa: CASSLDSYNEQFF
CDR3nt: TGCGCCAGCAGCTTGGACAGCTACAATGAGCAGTTCTTC

j_gene: TRBJ1-5
abundance: NA
v_gene: TRBV28
d_gene: NA
CDR3aa: CASSPTGLMSNQPQHF
CDR3nt: TGTGCCAGCAGTCCGACGGGGCTCATGAGCAATCAGCCCCAGCATTTT

j_gene: TRBJ2-5
abundance: NA
v_gene: TRBV7-6
d_gene: TRBD2
CDR3aa: CASSLTYGWREGLETQYF
CDR3nt: TGTGCCAGCAGCTTGACCTATGGATGGAGGGAGGGGCTGGAGACCCAGTACTTC

j_gene: TRBJ1-2
abundance: once
v_gene: TRBV20-1
d_gene: NA
CDR3aa: CSARDYGYTF
CDR3nt: TGCAGTGCTAGAGACTATGGCTACACCTTC

j_gene: TRBJ2-1
abundance: NA
v_gene: TRBV7-6
d_gene: TRBD2
CDR3aa: CASSLDILASGSSYNEQFF
CDR3nt: TGTGCCAGCAGCTTAGATATATTGGCTAGCGGGAGCTCCTACAATGAGCAGTTCTTC

j_gene: TRBJ2-1
abundance: NA
v_gene: TRBV6-5
d_gene: NA
CDR3aa: CASSLGLYNEQFF
CDR3nt: TGTGCCAGCAGCCTTGGACTTTACAATGAGCAGTTCTTC

j_gene: TRBJ2-2
abundance: NA
v_gene: TRBV6-6
d_gene: NA
CDR3aa: CASSSYRDPTGELFF
CDR3nt: TGTGCCAGCAGTTCCTACCGGGACCCCACCGGGGAGCTGTTTTTT

j_gene: TRBJ1-4
abundance: NA
v_gene: TRBV10-3
d_gene: NA
CDR3aa: CAIAGANEKLFF
CDR3nt: TGTGCCATCGCGGGGGCTAATGAAAAACTGTTTTTT

j_gene: TRBJ2-1
abundance: NA
v_gene: TRBV6-6
d_gene: NA
CDR3aa: CASTPGERILGEQFF
CDR3nt: TGTGCCAGCACCCCGGGGGAGCGGATCTTAGGGGAGCAGTTCTTC

j_gene: TRBJ1-2
abundance: NA
v_gene: TRBV29-1
d_gene: NA
CDR3aa: CSVDEGSYGYTF
CDR3nt: TGCAGCGTTGATGAAGGGAGCTATGGCTACACCTTC

j_gene: TRBJ1-1
abundance: NA
v_gene: TRBV5-1
d_gene: TRBD1
CDR3aa: CASRGQGGTEAFF
CDR3nt: TGCGCCAGCAGAGGACAGGGGGGCACTGAAGCTTTCTTT

j_gene: TRBJ2-1
abundance: NA
v_gene: TRBV10-2
d_gene: TRBD2
CDR3aa: CASSDGLAGGHEQFF
CDR3nt: TGCGCCAGCAGTGACGGACTAGCGGGGGGGCATGAGCAGTTCTTC

j_gene: TRBJ1-1
abundance: NA
v_gene: TRBV2
d_gene: NA
CDR3aa: CASQAPSPGLTNTEAFF
CDR3nt: TGTGCCAGCCAAGCCCCCTCACCGGGACTGACGAACACTGAAGCTTTCTTT

j_gene: TRBJ2-1
abundance: large
v_gene: TRBV15
d_gene: NA
CDR3aa: CATSRTDSSQFF
CDR3nt: TGTGCCACCAGCAGGACCGACTCAAGCCAGTTCTTC

j_gene: TRBJ2-7
abundance: NA
v_gene: TRBV5-4
d_gene: TRBD1
CDR3aa: CASSQLDRGPYEQYF
CDR3nt: TGTGCCAGCAGCCAATTGGACAGGGGGCCCTACGAGCAGTACTTC

j_gene: TRBJ1-5
abundance: NA
v_gene: TRBV27
d_gene: TRBD1
CDR3aa: CASSLSTQGNQPQHF
CDR3nt: TGTGCCAGCAGTTTATCCACACAGGGGAATCAGCCCCAGCATTTT

j_gene: TRBJ2-1
abundance: few
v_gene: TRBV25-1
d_gene: NA
CDR3aa: CASSDWDANNEQFF
CDR3nt: TGTGCCAGCAGTGATTGGGACGCCAACAATGAGCAGTTCTTC

j_gene: TRBJ2-7
abundance: NA
v_gene: TRBV5-3
d_gene: TRBD2
CDR3aa: CARSLDGTSGYEQYF
CDR3nt: TGTGCCAGAAGCTTGGACGGGACTAGCGGTTACGAGCAGTACTTC

j_gene: TRBJ2-1
abundance: NA
v_gene: TRBV30
d_gene: TRBD1
CDR3aa: CAWSVAGGNSFGQFF
CDR3nt: TGTGCCTGGAGTGTGGCAGGGGGCAACTCTTTCGGCCAGTTCTTC

j_gene: TRBJ1-5
abundance: once
v_gene: TRBV21-1
d_gene: NA
CDR3aa: CASSKNSYSNQPQHF
CDR3nt: TGTGCCAGCAGCAAGAACAGCTATAGCAATCAGCCCCAGCATTTT

j_gene: TRBJ2-3
abundance: NA
v_gene: TRBV29-1
d_gene: TRBD1
CDR3aa: CSVVSGGWGTDTQYF
CDR3nt: TGCAGCGTTGTTTCAGGGGGATGGGGCACAGATACGCAGTATTTT

j_gene: TRBJ2-1
abundance: NA
v_gene: TRBV5-8
d_gene: NA
CDR3aa: CASSFLGERKFF
CDR3nt: TGTGCCAGCAGCTTTCTGGGCGAGAGAAAGTTCTTC

j_gene: TRBJ2-3
abundance: NA
v_gene: TRBV28
d_gene: NA
CDR3aa: CASSRSQGDTQYF
CDR3nt: TGTGCCAGCAGTCGTAGTCAGGGGGATACGCAGTATTTT

j_gene: TRBJ2-2
abundance: NA
v_gene: TRBV2
d_gene: NA
CDR3aa: CASSPAGGPVGGELFF
CDR3nt: TGTGCCAGCAGTCCCGCAGGGGGGCCAGTGGGCGGGGAGCTGTTTTTT

j_gene: TRBJ1-2
abundance: NA
v_gene: TRBV2
d_gene: TRBD1
CDR3aa: CASRIMTGGYGYTF
CDR3nt: TGTGCCAGCAGGATAATGACAGGGGGCTATGGCTACACCTTC

j_gene: TRBJ2-1
abundance: NA
v_gene: TRBV19
d_gene: TRBD1
CDR3aa: CASSHPPPRDRYSGNEQFF
CDR3nt: TGTGCCAGTAGTCACCCACCCCCCCGGGACAGATATTCCGGGAATGAGCAGTTCTTC

j_gene: TRBJ2-7
abundance: NA
v_gene: TRBV10-3
d_gene: TRBD2
CDR3aa: CAIRPGPGEGSYEQYF
CDR3nt: TGTGCCATCAGGCCCGGACCTGGGGAGGGCTCCTACGAGCAGTACTTC

j_gene: TRBJ2-7
abundance: NA
v_gene: TRBV19
d_gene: NA
CDR3aa: CASSIDSGEAYEQYF
CDR3nt: TGTGCCAGTAGTATAGACTCTGGTGAAGCCTACGAGCAGTACTTC

j_gene: TRBJ2-5
abundance: few
v_gene: TRBV6-5
d_gene: NA
CDR3aa: CASSYNGRAETQYF
CDR3nt: TGTGCCAGCAGTTATAACGGTCGGGCGGAGACCCAGTACTTC

j_gene: TRBJ2-7
abundance: NA
v_gene: TRBV30
d_gene: TRBD1
CDR3aa: CAWKRTGYLYEQYF
CDR3nt: TGTGCCTGGAAACGGACAGGGTACCTCTACGAGCAGTACTTC

j_gene: TRBJ1-5
abundance: once
v_gene: TRBV30
d_gene: NA
CDR3aa: CAWSPTLRNQPQHF
CDR3nt: TGTGCCTGGAGTCCCACCCTCCGGAATCAGCCCCAGCATTTT

j_gene: TRBJ2-7
abundance: large
v_gene: TRBV9
d_gene: NA
CDR3aa: CASSVGRGEQYF
CDR3nt: TGTGCCAGCAGCGTAGGTCGGGGCGAGCAGTACTTC

j_gene: TRBJ1-2
abundance: NA
v_gene: TRBV4-1
d_gene: NA
CDR3aa: CASSQEAHSYGYTF
CDR3nt: TGCGCCAGCAGCCAAGAAGCGCATAGCTATGGCTACACCTTC

j_gene: TRBJ1-5
abundance: NA
v_gene: TRBV30
d_gene: NA
CDR3aa: CAWSPGSQPQHF
CDR3nt: TGTGCCTGGAGTCCCGGTTCTCAGCCCCAGCATTTT

j_gene: TRBJ2-5
abundance: NA
v_gene: TRBV5-1
d_gene: TRBD2
CDR3aa: CASSWRGGVEETQYF
CDR3nt: TGCGCCAGCAGCTGGCGGGGGGGGGTGGAAGAGACCCAGTACTTC

j_gene: TRBJ2-7
abundance: few
v_gene: TRBV2
d_gene: NA
CDR3aa: CASSGNYEQYF
CDR3nt: TGTGCCAGCAGTGGAAATTACGAGCAGTACTTC

j_gene: TRBJ2-7
abundance: NA
v_gene: TRBV7-6
d_gene: NA
CDR3aa: CASSRDGAYEQYF
CDR3nt: TGTGCCAGCAGCCGGGACGGTGCCTACGAGCAGTACTTC